The text below deals with one T cell receptor beta chain. Its antigen remains unknown. This record comes from a study of T cells in Graves' hyperthyroidism and ophthalmopathy. Study-level information: Upon initial diagnosis and before any treatment, peripheral blood was collected. Study conclusions and caveats: A model of 13 V-J pairs discriminated ophthalmopathy from stable hyperthyroidism. Most clonotypes that expanded in the thyroid above 0.001 also showed up in blood.

The germline CDR1 and CDR2 sequences are MGHRA and YSYEKL. J gave up 2 bases and V 2 bases, and 9 bases lay outside the gene matches. The CDR3 runs 16 residues. TCR beta CDR3 regions were amplified from RNA. An initial round of RT-PCR targeting the TCR CDR3 relied on the HTBI primer set. TCRdb re-derived calls from the multiplex PCR reads in MiXCR, one entry per CDR3 protein. The data contain 370,000 or so distinct CDR3 sequences, 15% to 19% of them singletons. Thyroid ultrasound and orbital computed tomography, with clinical symptoms and serum thyroxine and TRAb, informed diagnoses. This rearrangement joins TRBV4-1 to TRBJ2-7, with TRBD2 matching over 7 bases. This TCR was sampled from a woman between 18 and 30 years old with Graves' hyperthyroidism that later progressed to Graves' ophthalmopathy. Material for sequencing was blood. The CDR3 DNA follows: TGCGCCAGCAGCCAATACCCCCTAGCGGAGCCCTACGAGCAGTACTTC. Its protein is CASSQYPLAEPYEQYF.